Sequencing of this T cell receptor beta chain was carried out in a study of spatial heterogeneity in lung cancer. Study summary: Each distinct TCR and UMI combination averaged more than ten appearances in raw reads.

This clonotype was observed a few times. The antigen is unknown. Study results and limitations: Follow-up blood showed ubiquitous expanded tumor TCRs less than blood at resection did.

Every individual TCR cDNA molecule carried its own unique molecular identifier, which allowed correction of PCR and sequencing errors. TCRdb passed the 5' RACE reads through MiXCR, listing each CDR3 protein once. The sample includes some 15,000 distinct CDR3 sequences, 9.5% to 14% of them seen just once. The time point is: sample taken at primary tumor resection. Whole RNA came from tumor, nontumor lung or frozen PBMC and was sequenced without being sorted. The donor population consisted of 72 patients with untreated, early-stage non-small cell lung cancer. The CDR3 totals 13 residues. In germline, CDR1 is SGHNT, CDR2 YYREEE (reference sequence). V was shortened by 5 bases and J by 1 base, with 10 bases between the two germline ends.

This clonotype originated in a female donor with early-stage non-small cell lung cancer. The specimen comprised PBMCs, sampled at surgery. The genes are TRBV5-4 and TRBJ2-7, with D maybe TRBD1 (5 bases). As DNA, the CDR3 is TGTGCCAGCAGAAGTTCAGGGTCCTACGAGCAGTACTTC. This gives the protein CASRSSGSYEQYF.